The 23 T cell receptor beta chains below were found in one sample sequenced in a study of blood T cell repertoires in COVID-19. The protocol was immunoSEQ multiplex PCR, while the TCRdb copy is restricted to in-frame clones and leaves out a portion. This sample carries under 130,000 clones, around 90% of them seen once, and the ten largest clones take approximately 3.7%. Input material: peripheral blood. The receptor set was obtained from a human donor in a cohort sampled during active COVID-19.

This clone was observed a few times. V gene TRBV19 combines with J gene TRBJ2-1; D is ambiguous. V lost 3 bases to trimming and J lost 9 bases, with 12 bases between them. In germline, CDR1 is LNHDA, CDR2 SQIVND (reference sequence). This CDR3 contains 13 residues. CDR3 protein: CASSILRFGEQFF. CDR3 nucleotide sequence: TGTGCCAGTAGTATCCTCAGGTTCGGTGAGCAGTTCTTC.

The rearrangement links TRBV6-5 to TRBJ1-1; tentative D call: TRBD1 (5 bases). Germline CDR1 MNHEY, CDR2 SVGAGI. V was cut by 0 bases and J by 3 bases, with 11 bases left in between. The CDR3 loop spans 15 amino acids. CDR3 in amino acids: CASSYSSGADTEAFF. CDR3 DNA: TGTGCCAGCAGTTACTCGAGTGGGGCAGACACTGAAGCTTTCTTT.

The chain joins TRBV6-5 to TRBJ1-6, with D possibly TRBD1 on 5 matching bases. The CDR3 consists of 15 residues. The V end lost 0 bases, the J end lost 9 bases, and 12 bases lay between the germline ends. The V gene's germline CDR1 is MNHEY and CDR2 SVGAGI. The CDR3 DNA is TGTGCCAGCAGTTACTCGAACAGGAGGGGTTCACCCCTCCACTTT. This gives the protein CASSYSNRRGSPLHF.

The CDR3 nucleotides read TGTGCCAGCAGTAGACAGGGGCAGAGGGAAAAACTGTTTTTT. Its translation is CASSRQGQREKLFF. This chain joins TRBV6-5 and TRBJ1-4; 8 bases agree with TRBD1. CDR1 and CDR2 from the germline V gene are MNHEY and SVGAGI. This CDR3 has 14 amino acids. Trimming at V came to 5 bases and at J to 8 bases, leaving 7 bases not matched to a gene.

The gene calls are TRBV3-1 (or the pseudogene TRBV3-2) and TRBJ2-3, with no clear D. Germline loops: CDR1 LGHDT, CDR2 YNNKEL (reference sequence). This CDR3 is built from 15 residues. Trimming took 2 bases from V and 0 from J, leaving 9 bases between them. CDR3 nucleotides: TGTGCCAGCAGCCAAAATTGGGCGAGCACAGATACGCAGTATTTT. Amino acid sequence: CASSQNWASTDTQYF.

The J gene is TRBJ1-1, the V gene TRBV7-2; weak D call: TRBD1 (6 bases). The germline V gene has CDR1 SGHTA and CDR2 FQGNSA. The CDR3 covers 16 residues. The V end was cut by 5 bases, the J end by 0 bases, with 16 bases between. The DNA of the CDR3 is TGTGCCAGCAGCCCCACCTGGGGGCTCATGAACACTGAAGCTTTCTTT. This gives the protein CASSPTWGLMNTEAFF.

The rearrangement links TRBV18 to TRBJ2-3; the match to TRBD2 covers 11 bases. In germline, CDR1 is KGHSH, CDR2 LQKENI. This CDR3 is built from 14 residues. The V and J ends lost 6 bases and 5 bases, in that order; junction bases with no gene match: 4. CDR3 DNA: TGTGCCAGCTCCCCGGGACTAGCGGAAGATACGCAGTATTTT. Amino acids: CASSPGLAEDTQYF.

This rearrangement joins TRBV9 to TRBJ2-1; no firm D call. The CDR3 runs 15 residues. CDR1 is SGDLS and CDR2 is YYNGEE in the germline V gene. V lost 0 bases to trimming and J lost 1 base, with 8 bases between them. CDR3: CASSVGAPSYNEQFF. For the CDR3, the DNA is TGTGCCAGCAGCGTAGGGGCTCCTTCCTACAATGAGCAGTTCTTC.

The rearrangement joins TRBV3-1 (or the pseudogene TRBV3-2) to TRBJ1-1; a weak D match, TRBD1 (5 bases). This CDR3 has 17 amino acids. Trimming pared 3 bases from V and 6 bases from J, leaving 23 bases between. Germline CDR1 LGHDT, CDR2 YNNKEL (reference sequence). The CDR3 bases are TGTGCCAGCAGCCAGGGCCTCCTTCAGGGTAATTGGGCTGAAGCTTTCTTT. Protein product: CASSQGLLQGNWAEAFF.

The rearrangement joins TRBV6-6 to TRBJ1-4; 7 bases are a match to TRBD1. The junction had 2 bases not matched to a gene; V was cut back by 6 bases and J by 4 bases. Germline lookup yields CDR1 MNHNY and CDR2 SVGAGI (reference sequence). The CDR3 has 13 residues. In nucleotides, the CDR3 is TGTGCCAGCAGGTCAGGGGGTAATGAAAAACTGTTTTTT. It translates to CASRSGGNEKLFF.

The CDR3 nucleotides read TGTGCCAGCACCTCGTTTGGAGACTCCTACGAGCAGTACTTC. The encoded protein is CASTSFGDSYEQYF. The rearrangement links TRBV7-2 to TRBJ2-7; D gene unclear. Germline-derived CDR1 and CDR2 are SGHTA and FQGNSA. The CDR3 has 14 residues. Trimming removed 7 bases from V and 0 bases from J, with 13 bases in between.

This rearrangement joins TRBV7-9 to TRBJ2-1, with 9 bases matching TRBD2. The germline CDR1 and CDR2 sequences are SEHNR and FQNEAQ (reference sequence). This CDR3 is built from 16 residues. The V and J ends lost 5 bases and 5 bases, in that order; junction bases with no gene match: 10. The CDR3 reads CASSPTGLAYNNEQFF. CDR3 bases: TGTGCCAGCAGCCCAACAGGACTAGCGTATAACAATGAGCAGTTCTTC.

This clone was detected a few times. The J gene is TRBJ1-1, the V gene TRBV5-1; 8 positions agree with TRBD1. The V and J ends lost 4 bases and 1 base, in that order; junction bases with no gene match: 6. CDR1 is SGHRS and CDR2 is YFSETQ in the germline V gene. The CDR3 has 15 amino acids. This chain's CDR3 is CASSGSGTGNTEAFF. DNA for the CDR3: TGCGCCAGCAGCGGATCCGGGACAGGGAACACTGAAGCTTTCTTT.

The chain combines TRBV5-1 with TRBJ2-5; 7 positions match TRBD2. After removal of 4 bases from V and 5 bases from J, the junction contained 11 bases not matched to a gene. The CDR3 length is 15 residues. Germline CDR1 SGHRS, CDR2 YFSETQ. The CDR3 loop is CASSPLTGGRETQYF. CDR3 nucleotides: TGCGCCAGCAGCCCCTTGACGGGAGGAAGGGAGACCCAGTACTTC.

The rearrangement links TRBV9 to TRBJ1-1; possible D gene TRBD1, 6 bases. Germline CDR1 and CDR2: SGDLS and YYNGEE. The CDR3 consists of 16 residues. The ends were cut back, 4 bases at V and 4 bases at J, with 20 bases in the middle. The CDR3, as DNA: TGTGCCAGCAGCCCATACAGGGTGGGTCCTGGCACTGAAGCTTTCTTT. Its translation is CASSPYRVGPGTEAFF.

The chain employs TRBV24-1 and TRBJ2-1; TRBD2 matches at 10 bases. This CDR3 comprises 15 residues. The junction had 15 bases not matched to a gene; V was cut back by 9 bases and J by 11 bases. Per germline, CDR1 KGHDR and CDR2 SFDVKD. The CDR3 loop is CATGGLAGERRKQFF. CDR3 nucleotide sequence: TGTGCCACCGGTGGGCTAGCGGGAGAAAGGAGGAAGCAGTTCTTC.

This clone was recorded only once. V is TRBV9 and J is TRBJ2-5; 14 bases fit TRBD2. The CDR3 runs 18 residues. Germline values: CDR1 SGDLS, CDR2 YYNGEE. The V gene end was trimmed by 4 bases and the J gene end by 5 bases; junction bases not matched to a gene: 13. The CDR3 sequence: CASSLGLAGEARGETQYF. The CDR3 DNA is TGTGCCAGCAGCTTGGGACTAGCGGGAGAGGCCCGGGGGGAGACCCAGTACTTC.

The chain combines TRBV5-1 with TRBJ1-2; TRBD1 is a possible D gene (5 bases). The CDR3 sequence is 16 residues long. Germline CDR1 is SGHRS and CDR2 is YFSETQ. V lost 0 bases and J lost 4, with 16 bases in between. This chain's CDR3 is CASSLAIGVGVYGYTF. CDR3 sequence (DNA): TGCGCCAGCAGCTTGGCCATAGGGGTTGGTGTCTATGGCTACACCTTC.

The chain uses TRBV9 and TRBJ2-5, with TRBD1 matching over 9 bases. V shed 3 bases, J shed 3 bases, and the junction held 6 bases outside the gene matches. The CDR3 consists of 15 residues. Germline V gene sequence: CDR1 SGDLS, CDR2 YYNGEE. The DNA for the CDR3 is TGTGCCAGCAGCGGGGTGACAGGGGGTAAAGAGACCCAGTACTTC. This codes for CASSGVTGGKETQYF.

The chain combines TRBV11-2 with TRBJ2-5; D might be TRBD2 (5 bases). Germline CDR1 and CDR2: SGHAT and FQNNGV. V was shortened by 2 bases and J by 4 bases, with 11 bases between the two germline ends. The CDR3 consists of 14 residues. The CDR3 spells CASSLSLRGETQYF. CDR3 in DNA: TGTGCCAGCAGCTTAAGCCTTCGGGGAGAGACCCAGTACTTC.

This CDR3 reads CASSWADEQFF. CDR3 sequence (DNA): TGCGCCAGCTCCTGGGCTGATGAGCAGTTCTTC. The J gene is TRBJ2-1, the V gene TRBV4-3; no reliable D call. Germline lookup yields CDR1 LGHNA and CDR2 YSLEER. Trimming stripped 8 bases from V and 8 bases from J, with 10 bases between. This CDR3 is built from 11 residues.

V is TRBV2 and J is TRBJ1-1; TRBD1 agrees at 7 bases. CDR1 is SNHLY and CDR2 is FYNNEI in the germline V gene. Trimming cost V 4 bases and J 0 bases; bases outside gene matches: 2. The CDR3 sequence is 14 residues long. CDR3 nucleotide sequence: TGTGCCAGCAGTGTAGACAGGGTGAACACTGAAGCTTTCTTT. This sequence encodes CASSVDRVNTEAFF.

This clone was recorded once. The rearrangement links TRBV9 to TRBJ2-5, with 9 positions matching TRBD2. Per germline, CDR1 SGDLS and CDR2 YYNGEE. J gave up 5 bases and V 5 bases, and 10 bases lay outside the gene matches. CDR3 size: 15 residues. CDR3 sequence reads: CASSVTSGLMETQYF. CDR3 in DNA: TGTGCCAGCAGTGTTACTAGCGGGCTAATGGAGACCCAGTACTTC.